The rows below give T cell receptor beta chains drawn from one sample of a study of blood T cells in healthy people across ages. TCRdb ran MiXCR on the 5' RACE reads and lists one entry per CDR3 protein. The table shows roughly 680,000 distinct CDR3 sequences, with 49% occurring only once. The specimen sequenced was blood. The receptor set was obtained from a woman aged 55-70 years in good health. The CDR3 runs from the conserved cysteine through the conserved F or W. Each record gives: clone size, D gene, J gene, V gene, CDR3 protein, CDR3 DNA. D genes are given only for firm matches. Clone size is not always given. Where it is, it says once, few, many or a class for expanded clones.

clone size: few; D gene: TRBD1; J gene: TRBJ2-7; V gene: TRBV20-1; CDR3 protein: CSANRGRNEQYF; CDR3 DNA: TGCAGTGCGAACAGGGGGCGAAACGAGCAGTACTTC
clone size: few; D gene: -; J gene: TRBJ2-3; V gene: TRBV20-1; CDR3 protein: CSARETIITDTQYF; CDR3 DNA: TGCAGTGCTAGAGAGACTATTATCACAGATACGCAGTATTTT
clone size: -; D gene: -; J gene: TRBJ1-2; V gene: TRBV7-3; CDR3 protein: CASSQDKRIGEYYGYTF; CDR3 DNA: TGTGCCAGCAGCCAAGATAAACGGATAGGGGAGTACTATGGCTACACCTTC
clone size: -; D gene: -; J gene: TRBJ1-1; V gene: TRBV30; CDR3 protein: CAWRRPTSEAFF; CDR3 DNA: TGTGCCTGGAGGAGGCCCACAAGTGAAGCTTTCTTT
clone size: -; D gene: TRBD2; J gene: TRBJ2-5; V gene: TRBV6-5; CDR3 protein: CASGSGRVGQETQYF; CDR3 DNA: TGTGCCAGCGGAAGCGGGAGAGTTGGCCAAGAGACCCAGTACTTC
clone size: -; D gene: -; J gene: TRBJ2-5; V gene: TRBV15; CDR3 protein: CATSRGVTGGEKTQYF; CDR3 DNA: TGTGCCACCAGCAGAGGTGTGACAGGCGGCGAGAAGACCCAGTACTTC
clone size: -; D gene: TRBD1; J gene: TRBJ2-7; V gene: TRBV29-1; CDR3 protein: CSDSVQGDYEQYF; CDR3 DNA: TGCAGCGACAGTGTCCAGGGGGATTACGAGCAGTACTTC
clone size: -; D gene: -; J gene: TRBJ1-2; V gene: TRBV7-3; CDR3 protein: CASSMGPGIRGYTF; CDR3 DNA: TGTGCCAGCAGTATGGGCCCCGGCATACGCGGCTACACCTTC
clone size: few; D gene: -; J gene: TRBJ2-5; V gene: TRBV10-3; CDR3 protein: CAISVDVGREETQYF; CDR3 DNA: TGTGCCATCAGTGTCGACGTGGGAAGAGAAGAGACCCAGTACTTC
clone size: -; D gene: -; J gene: TRBJ1-1; V gene: TRBV29-1; CDR3 protein: CSAQPMNTEAFF; CDR3 DNA: TGCAGCGCACAGCCAATGAACACTGAAGCTTTCTTT
clone size: -; D gene: TRBD2; J gene: TRBJ2-3; V gene: TRBV4-3; CDR3 protein: CASSQGPGLAGGRDTQYF; CDR3 DNA: TGCGCCAGCAGCCAAGGCCCGGGACTAGCGGGAGGCCGAGATACGCAGTATTTT
clone size: -; D gene: -; J gene: TRBJ1-6; V gene: TRBV4-3; CDR3 protein: CASSQAQAGQGSSPLHF; CDR3 DNA: TGCGCCAGCAGCCAGGCCCAGGCCGGGCAGGGCAGTTCACCCCTCCACTTT
clone size: -; D gene: -; J gene: TRBJ1-2; V gene: TRBV7-2; CDR3 protein: CASSLVQVNYGYTF; CDR3 DNA: TGTGCCAGCAGCTTAGTCCAAGTTAACTATGGCTACACCTTC
clone size: few; D gene: -; J gene: TRBJ2-7; V gene: TRBV7-3; CDR3 protein: CASSSGLYGEQYF; CDR3 DNA: TGTGCCAGCAGCTCGGGACTTTACGGCGAGCAGTACTTC
clone size: many; D gene: TRBD1; J gene: TRBJ2-1; V gene: TRBV29-1; CDR3 protein: CSVVRRQGIGNEQFF; CDR3 DNA: TGCAGCGTTGTTCGGAGACAGGGTATCGGCAATGAGCAGTTCTTC
clone size: -; D gene: -; J gene: TRBJ2-5; V gene: TRBV4-1; CDR3 protein: CASSQGRDLQETQYF; CDR3 DNA: TGCGCCAGCAGCCAAGGGAGGGACCTTCAAGAGACCCAGTACTTC
clone size: -; D gene: -; J gene: TRBJ2-1; V gene: TRBV2; CDR3 protein: CASSVGSKNEQFF; CDR3 DNA: TGTGCCAGCAGTGTAGGCAGCAAGAATGAGCAGTTCTTC
clone size: -; D gene: -; J gene: TRBJ1-6; V gene: TRBV4-2; CDR3 protein: CASRDPSYNSPLHF; CDR3 DNA: TGTGCCAGCAGGGACCCCTCCTATAATTCACCCCTCCACTTT
clone size: few; D gene: -; J gene: TRBJ2-6; V gene: TRBV28; CDR3 protein: CASSGQSSGANVLTF; CDR3 DNA: TGTGCCAGCAGTGGACAAAGCTCTGGGGCCAACGTCCTGACTTTC
clone size: -; D gene: TRBD2; J gene: TRBJ2-3; V gene: TRBV5-4; CDR3 protein: CASSRTRTDTQYF; CDR3 DNA: TGTGCCAGCAGCCGGACTAGGACAGATACGCAGTATTTT
clone size: -; D gene: -; J gene: TRBJ2-5; V gene: TRBV20-1; CDR3 protein: CSARPGHSKETQYF; CDR3 DNA: TGCAGTGCTAGGCCGGGACACAGCAAAGAGACCCAGTACTTC
clone size: -; D gene: -; J gene: TRBJ2-3; V gene: TRBV7-3; CDR3 protein: CASSLTRGEWADTQYF; CDR3 DNA: TGTGCCAGCAGCTTAACGCGAGGGGAATGGGCAGATACGCAGTATTTT
clone size: few; D gene: TRBD2; J gene: TRBJ2-5; V gene: TRBV4-2; CDR3 protein: CASSQTSEETQYF; CDR3 DNA: TGTGCCAGCAGCCAGACTAGCGAGGAGACCCAGTACTTC